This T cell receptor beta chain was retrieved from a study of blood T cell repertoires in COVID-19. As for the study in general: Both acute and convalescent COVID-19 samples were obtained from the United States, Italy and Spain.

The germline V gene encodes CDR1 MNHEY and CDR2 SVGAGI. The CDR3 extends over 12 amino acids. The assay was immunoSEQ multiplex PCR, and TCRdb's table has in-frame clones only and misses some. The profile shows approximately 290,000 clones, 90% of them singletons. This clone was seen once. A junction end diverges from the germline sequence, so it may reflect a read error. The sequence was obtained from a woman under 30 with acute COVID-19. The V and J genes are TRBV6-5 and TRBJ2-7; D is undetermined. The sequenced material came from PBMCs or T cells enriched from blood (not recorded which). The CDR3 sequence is CASSSPGYAQYF. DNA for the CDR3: TGTGCCAGCAGTTCCCCGGGTTACGCGCAGTACTTC.